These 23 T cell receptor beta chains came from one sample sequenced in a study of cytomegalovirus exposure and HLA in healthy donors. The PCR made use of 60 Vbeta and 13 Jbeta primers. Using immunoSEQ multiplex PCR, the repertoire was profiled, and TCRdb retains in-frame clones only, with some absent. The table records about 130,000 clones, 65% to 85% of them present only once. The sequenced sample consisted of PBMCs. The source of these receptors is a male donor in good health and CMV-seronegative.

The CDR3 protein is CASSRTGTAHEQYF. For the CDR3, the DNA is TGTGCCAGCAGTCGGACAGGTACAGCCCACGAGCAGTACTTC. V and J are TRBV6-5 and TRBJ2-7; 7 bases match TRBD1. V was clipped by 5 bases and J by 5 bases; unmatched bases: 9. Per the germline V gene, CDR1 is MNHEY and CDR2 is SVGAGI. The CDR3 is 14 residues long.

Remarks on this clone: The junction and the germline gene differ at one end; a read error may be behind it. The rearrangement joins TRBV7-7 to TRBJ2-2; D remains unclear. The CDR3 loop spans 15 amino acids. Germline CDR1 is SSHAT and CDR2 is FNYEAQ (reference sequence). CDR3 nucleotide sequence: TGTGCTAGCAGCTTAGTGTCCACGAACACCGGGGAGCTGTTTTTT. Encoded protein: CASSLVSTNTGELFF.

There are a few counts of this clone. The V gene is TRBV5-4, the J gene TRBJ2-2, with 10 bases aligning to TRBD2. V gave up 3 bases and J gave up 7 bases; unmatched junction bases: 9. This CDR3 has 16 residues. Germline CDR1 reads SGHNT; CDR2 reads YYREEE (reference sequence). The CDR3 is CASSSGIAGGIGELFF. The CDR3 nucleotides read TGTGCCAGCAGCTCAGGAATAGCGGGGGGAATCGGGGAGCTGTTTTTT. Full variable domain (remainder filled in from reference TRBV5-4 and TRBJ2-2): ETGVTQSPTHLIKTRGQQVTLRCSSQSGHNTVSWYQQALGQGPQFIFQYYREEENGRGNFPPRFSGLQFPNYSSELNVNALELDDSALYLCASSSGIAGGIGELFFGEGSRLTVL.

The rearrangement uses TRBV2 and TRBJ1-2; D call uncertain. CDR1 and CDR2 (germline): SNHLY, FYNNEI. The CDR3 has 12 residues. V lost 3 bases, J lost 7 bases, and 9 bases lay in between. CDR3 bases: TGTGCCAGCAGTGATAGGAGCGGTGGCTACACCTTC. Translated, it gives CASSDRSGGYTF.

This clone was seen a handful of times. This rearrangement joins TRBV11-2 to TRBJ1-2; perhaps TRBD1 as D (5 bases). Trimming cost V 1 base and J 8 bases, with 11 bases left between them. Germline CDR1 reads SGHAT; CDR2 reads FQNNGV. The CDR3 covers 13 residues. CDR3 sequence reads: CASSLAGGGGYTF. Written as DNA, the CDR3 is TGTGCCAGCAGCTTAGCGGGGGGAGGCGGCTACACCTTC.

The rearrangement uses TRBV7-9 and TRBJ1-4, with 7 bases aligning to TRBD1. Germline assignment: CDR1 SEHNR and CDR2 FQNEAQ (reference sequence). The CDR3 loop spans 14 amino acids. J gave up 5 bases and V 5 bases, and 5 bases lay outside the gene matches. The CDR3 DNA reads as TGTGCCAGCAGCCAACAGGGGCCAAATGAAAAACTGTTTTTT. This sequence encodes CASSQQGPNEKLFF.

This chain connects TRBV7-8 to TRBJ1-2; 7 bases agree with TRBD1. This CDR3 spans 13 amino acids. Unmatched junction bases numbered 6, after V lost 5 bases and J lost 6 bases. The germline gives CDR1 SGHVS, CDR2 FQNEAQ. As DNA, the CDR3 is TGTGCCAGCAGCCTTGGACAGGTTGATGGCTACACCTTC. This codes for CASSLGQVDGYTF.

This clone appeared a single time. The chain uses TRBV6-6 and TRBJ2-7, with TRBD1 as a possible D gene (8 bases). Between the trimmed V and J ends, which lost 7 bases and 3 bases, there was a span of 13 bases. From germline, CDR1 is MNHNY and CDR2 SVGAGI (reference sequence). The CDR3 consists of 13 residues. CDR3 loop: CASTNRGGYEQYF. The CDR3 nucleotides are TGTGCCAGCACCAACAGGGGGGGCTACGAGCAGTACTTC.

This CDR3 is CASGVGGSLYLKEQYF. In DNA, the CDR3 is TGTGCTAGTGGTGTCGGGGGGTCCCTATACTTAAAGGAGCAGTACTTC. The chain recombines TRBV12-5 with TRBJ2-7, with 7 bases identical to TRBD2. The germline V gene has CDR1 LGHNT and CDR2 FRNRAP. Trimming took 5 bases from V and 7 from J; bases not matched to a gene: 17. This CDR3 comprises 16 residues.

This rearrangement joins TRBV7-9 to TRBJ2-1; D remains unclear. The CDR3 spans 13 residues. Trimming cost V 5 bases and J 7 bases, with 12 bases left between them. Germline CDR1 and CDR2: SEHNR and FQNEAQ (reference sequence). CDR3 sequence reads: CASSNQVDNEQFF. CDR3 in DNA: TGTGCCAGCAGCAACCAGGTGGATAATGAGCAGTTCTTC. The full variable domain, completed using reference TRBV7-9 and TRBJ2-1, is DTGVSQNPRHKITKRGQNVTFRCDPISEHNRLYWYRQTLGQGPEFLTYFQNEAQLEKSRLLSDRFSAERPKGSFSTLEIQRTEQGDSAMYLCASSNQVDNEQFFGPGTRLTVL.

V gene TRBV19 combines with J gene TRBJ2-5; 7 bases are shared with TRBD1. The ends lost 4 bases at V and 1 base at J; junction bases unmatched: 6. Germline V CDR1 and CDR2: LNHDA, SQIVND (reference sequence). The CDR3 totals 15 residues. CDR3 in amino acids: CASSTRDSRQETQYF. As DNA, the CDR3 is TGTGCCAGTAGTACACGGGACAGCCGCCAAGAGACCCAGTACTTC. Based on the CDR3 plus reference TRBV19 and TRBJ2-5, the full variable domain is DGGITQSPKYLFRKEGQNVTLSCEQNLNHDAMYWYRQDPGQGLRLIYYSQIVNDFQKGDIAEGYSVSREKKESFPLTVTSAQKNPTAFYLCASSTRDSRQETQYFGPGTRLLVL.

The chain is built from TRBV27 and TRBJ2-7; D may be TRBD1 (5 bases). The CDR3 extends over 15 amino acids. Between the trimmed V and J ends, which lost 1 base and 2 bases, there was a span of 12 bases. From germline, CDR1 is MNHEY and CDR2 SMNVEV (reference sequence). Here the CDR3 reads CASSLFGPRAYEQYF. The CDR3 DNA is TGTGCCAGCAGTTTATTTGGCCCCAGGGCCTACGAGCAGTACTTC.

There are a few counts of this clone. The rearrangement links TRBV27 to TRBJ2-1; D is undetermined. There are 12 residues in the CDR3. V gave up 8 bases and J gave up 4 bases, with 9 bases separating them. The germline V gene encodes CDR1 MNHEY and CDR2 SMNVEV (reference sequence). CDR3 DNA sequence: TGTGCCAGCGGCTTCCATTACAATGAGCAGTTCTTC. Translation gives CASGFHYNEQFF.

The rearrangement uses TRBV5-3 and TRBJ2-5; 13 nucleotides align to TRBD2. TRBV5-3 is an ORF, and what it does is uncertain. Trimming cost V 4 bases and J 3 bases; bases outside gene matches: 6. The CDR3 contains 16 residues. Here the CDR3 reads CARSGTSGTTEETQYF. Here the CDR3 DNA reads TGTGCCAGAAGCGGGACTAGCGGGACTACTGAAGAGACCCAGTACTTC.

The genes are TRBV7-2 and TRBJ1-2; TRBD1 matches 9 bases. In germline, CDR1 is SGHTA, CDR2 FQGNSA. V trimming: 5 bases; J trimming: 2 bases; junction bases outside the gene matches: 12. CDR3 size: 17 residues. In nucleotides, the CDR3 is TGTGCCAGCAGCACACAGGGGGCCCTACATATCAACTATGGCTACACCTTC. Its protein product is CASSTQGALHINYGYTF.

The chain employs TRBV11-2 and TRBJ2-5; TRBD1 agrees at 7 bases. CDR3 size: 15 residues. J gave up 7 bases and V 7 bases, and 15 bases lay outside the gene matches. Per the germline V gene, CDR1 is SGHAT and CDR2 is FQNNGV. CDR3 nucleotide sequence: TGTGCCAGCACGCTAGACACTGGACAGGTGGGGACCCAGTACTTC. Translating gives CASTLDTGQVGTQYF.

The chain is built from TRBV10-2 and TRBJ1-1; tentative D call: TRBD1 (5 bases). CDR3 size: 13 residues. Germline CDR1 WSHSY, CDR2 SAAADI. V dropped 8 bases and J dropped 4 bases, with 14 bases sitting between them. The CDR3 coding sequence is TGCGCCAGCGTGAGGAAAGGGGCCACTGAAGCTTTCTTT. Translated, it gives CASVRKGATEAFF.

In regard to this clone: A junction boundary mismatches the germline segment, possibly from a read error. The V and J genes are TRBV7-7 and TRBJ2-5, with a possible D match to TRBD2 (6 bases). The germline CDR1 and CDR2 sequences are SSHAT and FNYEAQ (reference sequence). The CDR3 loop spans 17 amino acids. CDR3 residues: CASSPARGKRSEQTQYF. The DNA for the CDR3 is TGTGCTAGCAGCCCCGCTCGGGGGAAGCGGTCCGAACAGACCCAGTACTTC.

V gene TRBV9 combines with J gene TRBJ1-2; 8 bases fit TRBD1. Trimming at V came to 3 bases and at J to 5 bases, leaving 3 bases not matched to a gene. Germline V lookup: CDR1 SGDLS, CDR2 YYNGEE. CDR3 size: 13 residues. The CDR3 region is CASSADRDYGYTF. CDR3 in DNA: TGTGCCAGCAGCGCGGACAGGGATTATGGCTACACCTTC.

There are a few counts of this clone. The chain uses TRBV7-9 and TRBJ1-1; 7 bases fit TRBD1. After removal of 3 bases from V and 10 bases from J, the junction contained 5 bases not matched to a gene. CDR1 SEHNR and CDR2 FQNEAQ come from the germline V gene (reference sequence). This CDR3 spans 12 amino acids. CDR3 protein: CASSFRTGPAFF. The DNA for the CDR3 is TGTGCCAGCAGCTTTCGGACAGGCCCAGCTTTCTTT.

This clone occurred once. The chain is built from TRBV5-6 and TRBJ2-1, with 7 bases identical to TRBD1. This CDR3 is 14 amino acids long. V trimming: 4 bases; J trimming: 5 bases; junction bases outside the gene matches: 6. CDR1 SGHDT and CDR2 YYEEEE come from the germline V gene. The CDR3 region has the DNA TGTGCCAGCAGCCAGGGACAGCTCCACAATGAGCAGTTCTTC. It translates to CASSQGQLHNEQFF.

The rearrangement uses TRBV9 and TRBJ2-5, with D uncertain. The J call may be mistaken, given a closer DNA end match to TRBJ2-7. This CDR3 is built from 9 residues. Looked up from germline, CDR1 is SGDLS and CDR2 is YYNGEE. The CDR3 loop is CASRVEQYF. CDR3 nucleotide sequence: TGTGCCAGCCGGGTCGAGCAGTACTTC.

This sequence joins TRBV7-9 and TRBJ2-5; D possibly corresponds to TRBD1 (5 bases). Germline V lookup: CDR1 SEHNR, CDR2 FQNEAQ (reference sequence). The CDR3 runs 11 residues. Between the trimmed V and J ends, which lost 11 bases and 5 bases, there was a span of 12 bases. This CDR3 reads CAFRGQETQYF. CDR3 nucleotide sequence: TGTGCCTTTAGGGGTCAGGAGACCCAGTACTTC.